The clone carrying this T cell receptor beta chain appeared many times. Antigen: not known. This record belongs to a study of neurological immune-mediated disorders. The V gene's germline CDR1 is SGHTA and CDR2 FQGNSA. The CDR3 spans 15 residues. V gave up 3 bases and J gave up 1 base, with 10 bases separating them. Each TCR transcript was tagged with a 10-nucleotide random UMI during 5'RACE. From 15-18 subjects, over 160 million TCR-beta sequences were obtained in each sequencing run. TCRdb analysed the 5' RACE reads with MiXCR anew, one entry per CDR3 protein. The sample has tens of thousands of distinct CDR3 sequences; around 3.5% are singletons. Overall study results and limits: Phylogenetic grouping put 18 of 34 multiple sclerosis patients' repertoires into one related-CDR3 cluster, a possible signature.

The receptor comes from a woman aged 50 to 60 with multiple sclerosis. The sample comprised PBMCs. The V and J genes are TRBV7-2 and TRBJ2-1, with D possibly matching TRBD1 (5 bases). This chain's CDR3 is CASSLIRVSYNEQFF. DNA for the CDR3: TGTGCCAGCAGCTTGATCAGGGTTTCCTACAATGAGCAGTTCTTC.